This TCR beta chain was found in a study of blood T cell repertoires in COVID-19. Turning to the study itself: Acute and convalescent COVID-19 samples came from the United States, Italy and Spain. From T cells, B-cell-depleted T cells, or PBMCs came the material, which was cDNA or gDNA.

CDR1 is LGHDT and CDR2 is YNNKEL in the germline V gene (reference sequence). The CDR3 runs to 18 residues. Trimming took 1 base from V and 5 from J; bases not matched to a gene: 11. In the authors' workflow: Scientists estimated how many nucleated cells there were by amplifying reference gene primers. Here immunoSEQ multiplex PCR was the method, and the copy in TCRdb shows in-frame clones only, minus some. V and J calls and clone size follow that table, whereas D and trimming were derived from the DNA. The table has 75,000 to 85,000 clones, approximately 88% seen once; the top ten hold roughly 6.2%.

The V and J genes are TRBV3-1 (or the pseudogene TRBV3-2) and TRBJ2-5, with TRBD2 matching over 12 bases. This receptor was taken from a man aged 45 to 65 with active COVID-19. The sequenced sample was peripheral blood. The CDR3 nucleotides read TGTGCCAGCAGCCAAGGAAACCTAGCGGGGGGGCCGGGGGAGACCCAGTACTTC. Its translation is CASSQGNLAGGPGETQYF.